This TCR beta chain is drawn from a study of blood T cell repertoires in COVID-19. Across the study: The origin of the acute and convalescent COVID-19 samples was the United States, Italy and Spain. Sources were T cells, B-cell-depleted T cells, or PBMCs; the material itself was cDNA or gDNA.

Sequencing used immunoSEQ multiplex PCR; TCRdb keeps in-frame clones, though not all of them. The sample includes about 190,000 clones, 88% seen only once; the top ten take about 4.5%. Germline CDR1 reads MDHEN; CDR2 reads SYDVKM. The CDR3 is made up of 15 amino acids. Germline trimming cut 2 bases from V and 0 bases from J; bases unmatched to any gene: 4. The chain uses TRBV28 and TRBJ2-7; 7 bases are a match to TRBD2. What was sequenced was peripheral blood. The sequence derives from a human donor in a cohort sampled during active COVID-19. CDR3 DNA: TGTGCCAGCAGTTTAAGCGGGGCGCCCTCCTACGAGCAGTACTTC. Translating it yields CASSLSGAPSYEQYF.